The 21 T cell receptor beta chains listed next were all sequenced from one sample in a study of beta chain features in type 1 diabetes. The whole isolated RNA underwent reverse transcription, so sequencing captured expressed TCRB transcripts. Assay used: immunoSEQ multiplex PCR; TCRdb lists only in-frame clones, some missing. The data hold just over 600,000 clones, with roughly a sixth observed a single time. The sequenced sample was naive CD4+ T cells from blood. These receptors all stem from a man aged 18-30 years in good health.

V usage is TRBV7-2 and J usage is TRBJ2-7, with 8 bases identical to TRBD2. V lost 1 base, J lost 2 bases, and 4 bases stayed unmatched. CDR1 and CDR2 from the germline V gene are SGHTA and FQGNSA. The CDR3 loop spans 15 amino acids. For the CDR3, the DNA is TGTGCCAGCAGCTTAGTTCTAGCGGGTCCCTACGAGCAGTACTTC. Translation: CASSLVLAGPYEQYF.

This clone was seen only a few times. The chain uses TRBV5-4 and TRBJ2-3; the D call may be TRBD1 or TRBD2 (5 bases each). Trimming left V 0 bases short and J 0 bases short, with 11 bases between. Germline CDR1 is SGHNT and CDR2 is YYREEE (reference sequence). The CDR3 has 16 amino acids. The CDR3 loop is CASSLGSGTSTDTQYF. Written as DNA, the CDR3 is TGTGCCAGCAGCTTGGGGTCTGGGACGAGCACAGATACGCAGTATTTT.

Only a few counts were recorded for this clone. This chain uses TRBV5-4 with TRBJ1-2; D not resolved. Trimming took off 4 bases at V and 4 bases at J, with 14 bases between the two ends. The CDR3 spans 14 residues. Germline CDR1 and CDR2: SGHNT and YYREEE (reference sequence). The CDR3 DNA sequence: TGTGCCAGCAGCCCGGAGCCGGAATCCTATGGCTACACCTTC. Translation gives CASSPEPESYGYTF.

CDR3 coding DNA: TGTGCCAGCACCCAGTTCCCCCGGGAGACCCAGTACTTC. Translating gives CASTQFPRETQYF. The V call is TRBV27, the J call TRBJ2-5; no reliable D call. The V gene's germline CDR1 is MNHEY and CDR2 SMNVEV (reference sequence). Trimming pared 7 bases from V and 5 bases from J, leaving 14 bases between. The CDR3 loop spans 13 amino acids.

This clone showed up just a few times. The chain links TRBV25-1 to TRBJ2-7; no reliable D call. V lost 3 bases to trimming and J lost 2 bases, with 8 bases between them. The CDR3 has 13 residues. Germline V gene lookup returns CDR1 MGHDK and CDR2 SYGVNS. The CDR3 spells CASSDNSAYEQYF. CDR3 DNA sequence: TGTGCCAGCAGTGACAACAGCGCCTACGAGCAGTACTTC.

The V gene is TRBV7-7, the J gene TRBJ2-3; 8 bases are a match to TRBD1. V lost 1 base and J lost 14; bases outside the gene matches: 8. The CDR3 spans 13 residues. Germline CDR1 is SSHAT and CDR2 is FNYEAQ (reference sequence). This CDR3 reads CASSLVAGQDLYF. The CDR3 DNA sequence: TGTGCCAGCAGCTTAGTTGCGGGACAGGATCTGTATTTT.

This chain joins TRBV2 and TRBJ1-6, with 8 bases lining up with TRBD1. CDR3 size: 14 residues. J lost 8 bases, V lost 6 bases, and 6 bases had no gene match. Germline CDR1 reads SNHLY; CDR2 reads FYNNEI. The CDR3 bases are TGTGCCAGCAGCACATCAGGGGGCCATTCACCCCTCCACTTT. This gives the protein CASSTSGGHSPLHF.

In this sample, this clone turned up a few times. For the CDR3, the DNA is TGCGCCAGCAGCTCGGGACTAGCGGGGTATACGACCTACGAGCAGTACTTC. Its translation: CASSSGLAGYTTYEQYF. J is TRBJ2-7 and V is TRBV5-1; 13 nucleotides line up with TRBD2. Trimming took 3 bases from V and 2 from J; bases not matched to a gene: 8. CDR1 and CDR2 from the germline V gene are SGHRS and YFSETQ. This CDR3 contains 17 residues.

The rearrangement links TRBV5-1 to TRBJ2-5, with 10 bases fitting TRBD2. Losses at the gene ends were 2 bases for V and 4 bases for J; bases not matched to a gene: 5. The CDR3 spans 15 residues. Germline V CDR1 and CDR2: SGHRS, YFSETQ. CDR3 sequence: CASSLPSGGRETQYF. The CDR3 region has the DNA TGCGCCAGCAGCTTACCTAGCGGGGGCAGAGAGACCCAGTACTTC.

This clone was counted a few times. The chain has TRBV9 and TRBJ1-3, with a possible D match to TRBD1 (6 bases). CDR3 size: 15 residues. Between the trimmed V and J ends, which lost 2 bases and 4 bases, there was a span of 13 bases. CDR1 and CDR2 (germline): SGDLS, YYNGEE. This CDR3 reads CASSVTRGSGNTIYF. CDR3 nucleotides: TGTGCCAGCAGCGTCACCAGGGGTTCAGGAAACACCATATATTTT.

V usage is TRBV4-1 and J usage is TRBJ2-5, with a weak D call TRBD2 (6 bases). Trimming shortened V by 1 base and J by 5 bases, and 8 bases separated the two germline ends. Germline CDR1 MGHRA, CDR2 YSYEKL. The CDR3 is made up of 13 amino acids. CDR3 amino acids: CASSQASGETQYF. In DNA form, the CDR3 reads TGCGCCAGCAGCCAAGCGAGCGGGGAGACCCAGTACTTC.

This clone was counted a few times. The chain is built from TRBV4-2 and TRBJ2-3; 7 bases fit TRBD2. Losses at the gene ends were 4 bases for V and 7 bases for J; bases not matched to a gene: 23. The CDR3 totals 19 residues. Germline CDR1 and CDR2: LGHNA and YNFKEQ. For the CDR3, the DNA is TGTGCCAGCAGCCGCCCGCTTAGCGGGTCCCTCCAGGTGGTCTATACGCAGTATTTT. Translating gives CASSRPLSGSLQVVYTQYF.

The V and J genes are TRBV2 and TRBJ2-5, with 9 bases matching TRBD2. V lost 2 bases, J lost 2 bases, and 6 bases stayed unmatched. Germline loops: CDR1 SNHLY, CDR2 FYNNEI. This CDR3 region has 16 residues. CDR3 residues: CASSESGLAWQETQYF. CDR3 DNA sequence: TGTGCCAGCAGTGAATCGGGACTAGCTTGGCAAGAGACCCAGTACTTC.

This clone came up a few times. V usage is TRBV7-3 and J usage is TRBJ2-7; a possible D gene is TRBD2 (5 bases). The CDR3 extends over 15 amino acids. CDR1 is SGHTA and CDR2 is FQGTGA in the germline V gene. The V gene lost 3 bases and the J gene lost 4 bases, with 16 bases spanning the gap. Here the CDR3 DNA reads TGTGCCAGCAGCTTCGGGGTGGCGTCGTTATACGAGCAGTACTTC. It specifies CASSFGVASLYEQYF.

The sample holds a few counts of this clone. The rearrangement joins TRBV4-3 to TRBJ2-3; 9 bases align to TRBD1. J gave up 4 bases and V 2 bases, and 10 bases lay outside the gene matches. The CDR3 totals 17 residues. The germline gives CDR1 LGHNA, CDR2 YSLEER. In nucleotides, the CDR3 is TGCGCCAGCAGCCAACCTCAATTGGGACAGGGTGCAGATACGCAGTATTTT. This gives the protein CASSQPQLGQGADTQYF.

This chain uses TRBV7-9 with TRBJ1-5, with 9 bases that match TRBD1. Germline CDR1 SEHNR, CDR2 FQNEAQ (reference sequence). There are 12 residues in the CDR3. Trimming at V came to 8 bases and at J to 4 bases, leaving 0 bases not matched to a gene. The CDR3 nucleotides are TGTGCCAGCGGGACAGGGAATCAGCCCCAGCATTTT. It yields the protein CASGTGNQPQHF.

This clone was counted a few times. Written as DNA, the CDR3 is TGTGCCAGCAGCTCAGCTGGGGGACTAGCGGACACAGATACGCAGTATTTT. It is translated as CASSSAGGLADTDTQYF. This chain links TRBV7-3 with TRBJ2-3; 11 bases map to TRBD2. Looked up from germline, CDR1 is SGHTA and CDR2 is FQGTGA. The CDR3 runs 17 residues. The trim removed 4 bases at V and 2 bases at J, leaving 8 bases unmatched.

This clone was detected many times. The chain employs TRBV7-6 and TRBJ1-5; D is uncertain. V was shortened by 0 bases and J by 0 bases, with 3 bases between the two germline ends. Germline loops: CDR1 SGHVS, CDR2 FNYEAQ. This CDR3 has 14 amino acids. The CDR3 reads CASSLAYSNQPQHF. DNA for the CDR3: TGTGCCAGCAGCTTAGCTTATAGCAATCAGCCCCAGCATTTT.

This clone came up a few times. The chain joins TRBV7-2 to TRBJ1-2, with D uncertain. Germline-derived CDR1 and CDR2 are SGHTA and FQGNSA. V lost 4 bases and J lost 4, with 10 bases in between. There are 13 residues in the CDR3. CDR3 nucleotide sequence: TGTGCCAGCAGCTCCACCTGGGTCTATGGCTACACCTTC. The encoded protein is CASSSTWVYGYTF.

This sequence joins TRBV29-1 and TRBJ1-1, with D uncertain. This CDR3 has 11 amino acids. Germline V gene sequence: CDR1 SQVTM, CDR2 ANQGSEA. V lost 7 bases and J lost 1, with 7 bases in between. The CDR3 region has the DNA TGCAGCGGGGAGAAGAACACTGAAGCTTTCTTT. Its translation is CSGEKNTEAFF.

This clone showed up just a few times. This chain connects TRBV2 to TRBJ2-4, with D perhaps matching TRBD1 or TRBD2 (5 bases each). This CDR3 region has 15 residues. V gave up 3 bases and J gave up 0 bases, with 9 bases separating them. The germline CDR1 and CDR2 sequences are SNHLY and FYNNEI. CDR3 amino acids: CASSDSGLAKNIQYF. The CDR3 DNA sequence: TGTGCCAGCAGTGATTCGGGGCTAGCCAAAAACATTCAGTACTTC.